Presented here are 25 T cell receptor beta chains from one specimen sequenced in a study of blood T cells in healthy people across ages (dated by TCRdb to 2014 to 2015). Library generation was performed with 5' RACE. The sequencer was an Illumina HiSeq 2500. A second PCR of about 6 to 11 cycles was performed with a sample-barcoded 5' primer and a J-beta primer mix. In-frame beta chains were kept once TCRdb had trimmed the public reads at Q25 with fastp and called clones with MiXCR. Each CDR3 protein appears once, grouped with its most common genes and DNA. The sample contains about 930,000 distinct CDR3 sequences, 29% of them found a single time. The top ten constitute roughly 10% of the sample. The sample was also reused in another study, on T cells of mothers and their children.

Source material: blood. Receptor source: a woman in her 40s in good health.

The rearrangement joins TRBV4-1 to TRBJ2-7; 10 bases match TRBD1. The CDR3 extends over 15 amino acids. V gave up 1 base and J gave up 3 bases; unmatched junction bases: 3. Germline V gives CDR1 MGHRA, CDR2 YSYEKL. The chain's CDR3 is CASSQGQGALYEQYF. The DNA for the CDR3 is TGCGCCAGCAGCCAAGGACAGGGGGCTCTCTACGAGCAGTACTTC.

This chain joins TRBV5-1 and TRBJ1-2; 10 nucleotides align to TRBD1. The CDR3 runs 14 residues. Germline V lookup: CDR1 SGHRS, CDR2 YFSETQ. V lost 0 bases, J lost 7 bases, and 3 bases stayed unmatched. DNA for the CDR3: TGCGCCAGCAGCTTGGATGGGACAGGGGCTGGCTACACCTTC. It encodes CASSLDGTGAGYTF.

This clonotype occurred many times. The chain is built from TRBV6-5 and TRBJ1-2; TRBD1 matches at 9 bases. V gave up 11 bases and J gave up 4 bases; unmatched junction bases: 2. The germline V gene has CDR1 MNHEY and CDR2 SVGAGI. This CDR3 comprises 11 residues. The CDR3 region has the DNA TGTGCCGTGACAGGGGGCTATGGCTACACCTTC. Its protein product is CAVTGGYGYTF.

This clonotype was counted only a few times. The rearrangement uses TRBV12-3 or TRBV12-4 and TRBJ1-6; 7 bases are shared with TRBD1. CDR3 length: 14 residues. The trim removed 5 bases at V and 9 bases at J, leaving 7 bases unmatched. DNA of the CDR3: TGTGCCAGCAGTAGACAGGGAGGAAGTTCACCCCTCCACTTT. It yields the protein CASSRQGGSSPLHF.

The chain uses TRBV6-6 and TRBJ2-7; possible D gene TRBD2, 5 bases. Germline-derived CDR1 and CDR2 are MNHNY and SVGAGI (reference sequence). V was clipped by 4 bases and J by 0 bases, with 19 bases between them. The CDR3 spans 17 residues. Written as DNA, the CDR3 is TGTGCCAGCAGTTCCCCCGGGGAGCGGCCGGTCTCCTACGAGCAGTACTTC. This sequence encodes CASSSPGERPVSYEQYF.

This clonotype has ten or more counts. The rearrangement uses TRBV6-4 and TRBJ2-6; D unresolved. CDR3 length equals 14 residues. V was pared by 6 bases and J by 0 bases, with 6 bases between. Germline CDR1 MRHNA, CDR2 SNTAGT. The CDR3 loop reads CASRTDSGANVLTF. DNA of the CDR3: TGTGCCAGCAGGACGGACTCTGGGGCCAACGTCCTGACTTTC.

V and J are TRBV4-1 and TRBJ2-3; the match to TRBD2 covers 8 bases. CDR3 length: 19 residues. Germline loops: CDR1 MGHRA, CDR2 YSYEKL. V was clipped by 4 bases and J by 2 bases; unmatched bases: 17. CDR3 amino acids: CASSPSGGGGSLYTDTQYF. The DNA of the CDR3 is TGCGCCAGCAGCCCCTCGGGGGGCGGGGGGTCTCTATACACAGATACGCAGTATTTT.

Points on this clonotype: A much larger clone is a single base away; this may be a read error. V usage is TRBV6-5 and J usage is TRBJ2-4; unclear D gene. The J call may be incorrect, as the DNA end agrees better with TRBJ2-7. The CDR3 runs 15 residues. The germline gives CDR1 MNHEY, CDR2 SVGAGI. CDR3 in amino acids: CASSDASRSPYEQYF. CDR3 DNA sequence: TGTGCCAGCAGTGACGCATCCCGCAGCCCCTACGAGCAGTACTTC.

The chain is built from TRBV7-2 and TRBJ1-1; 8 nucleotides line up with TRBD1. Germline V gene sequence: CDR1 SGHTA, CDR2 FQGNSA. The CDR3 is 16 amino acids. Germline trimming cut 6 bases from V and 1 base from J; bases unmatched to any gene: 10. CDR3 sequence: CASSFPGQATNTEAFF. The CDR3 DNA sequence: TGTGCCAGCAGTTTCCCGGGACAGGCGACGAACACTGAAGCTTTCTTT.

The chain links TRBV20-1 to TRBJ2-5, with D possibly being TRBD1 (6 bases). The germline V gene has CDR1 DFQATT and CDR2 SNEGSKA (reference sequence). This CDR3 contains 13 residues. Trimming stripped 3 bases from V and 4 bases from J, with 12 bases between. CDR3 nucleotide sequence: TGCAGTGCTAGGAATCAGGGGAGAGAGACCCAGTACTTC. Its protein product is CSARNQGRETQYF.

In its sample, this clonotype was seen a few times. CDR3 sequence (DNA): TGTGCCAGCAGCCAAGGGGCAGGTCAGCCCCAGCATTTT. The encoded protein is CASSQGAGQPQHF. The chain joins TRBV14 to TRBJ1-5; D not resolved. From germline, CDR1 is SGHDN and CDR2 FVKESK. V lost 1 base and J 6 bases, leaving 7 bases between the germline ends. CDR3 length: 13 amino acids. The complete variable domain, with remaining parts taken from reference TRBV14 and TRBJ1-5, reads EAGVTQFPSHSVIEKGQTVTLRCDPISGHDNLYWYRRVMGKEIKFLLHFVKESKQDESGMPNNRFLAERTGGTYSTLKVQPAELEDSGVYFCASSQGAGQPQHFGDGTRLSIL.

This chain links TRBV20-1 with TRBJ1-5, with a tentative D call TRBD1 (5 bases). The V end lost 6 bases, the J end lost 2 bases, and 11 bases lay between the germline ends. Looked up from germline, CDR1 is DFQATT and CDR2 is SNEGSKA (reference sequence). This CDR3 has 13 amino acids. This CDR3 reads CSAWGSGNQPQHF. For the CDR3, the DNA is TGCAGTGCCTGGGGGTCCGGCAATCAGCCCCAGCATTTT.

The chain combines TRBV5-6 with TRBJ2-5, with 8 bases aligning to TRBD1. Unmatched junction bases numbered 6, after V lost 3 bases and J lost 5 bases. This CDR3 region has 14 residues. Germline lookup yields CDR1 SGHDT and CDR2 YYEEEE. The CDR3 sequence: CASSWTGSTETQYF. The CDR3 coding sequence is TGTGCCAGCAGCTGGACAGGGTCGACGGAGACCCAGTACTTC. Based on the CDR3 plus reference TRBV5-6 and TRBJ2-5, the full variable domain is DAGVTQSPTHLIKTRGQQVTLRCSPKSGHDTVSWYQQALGQGPQFIFQYYEEEERQRGNFPDRFSGHQFPNYSSELNVNALLLGDSALYLCASSWTGSTETQYFGPGTRLLVL.

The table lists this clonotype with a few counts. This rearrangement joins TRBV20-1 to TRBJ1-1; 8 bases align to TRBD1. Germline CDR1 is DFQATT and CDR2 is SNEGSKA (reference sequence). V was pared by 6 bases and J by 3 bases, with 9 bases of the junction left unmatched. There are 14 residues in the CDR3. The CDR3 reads CSAILTGGYTEAFF. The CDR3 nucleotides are TGCAGTGCCATACTCACAGGGGGTTACACTGAAGCTTTCTTT.

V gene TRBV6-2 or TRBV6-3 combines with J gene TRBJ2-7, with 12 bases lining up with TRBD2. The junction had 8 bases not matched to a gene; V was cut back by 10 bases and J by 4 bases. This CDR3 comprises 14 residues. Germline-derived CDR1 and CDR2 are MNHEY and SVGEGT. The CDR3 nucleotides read TGTGCCAACAGCCGGACTAGCGGGGCGTACGAGCAGTACTTC. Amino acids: CANSRTSGAYEQYF.

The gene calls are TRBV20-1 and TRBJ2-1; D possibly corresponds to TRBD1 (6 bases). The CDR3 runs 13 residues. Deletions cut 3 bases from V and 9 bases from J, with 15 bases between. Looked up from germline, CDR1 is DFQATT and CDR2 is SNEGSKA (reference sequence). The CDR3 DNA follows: TGCAGTGCTAGTGGAGAGGGCAGGGGTGAGCAGTTCTTC. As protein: CSASGEGRGEQFF.

The CDR3: CASKQGSPGNTIYF. The DNA for the CDR3 is TGTGCCAGCAAACAGGGATCACCTGGAAACACCATATATTTT. This sequence joins TRBV12-3 or TRBV12-4 and TRBJ1-3; a weak D match, TRBD1 (6 bases). The CDR3 spans 14 residues. Trimming stripped 7 bases from V and 2 bases from J, with 12 bases between.

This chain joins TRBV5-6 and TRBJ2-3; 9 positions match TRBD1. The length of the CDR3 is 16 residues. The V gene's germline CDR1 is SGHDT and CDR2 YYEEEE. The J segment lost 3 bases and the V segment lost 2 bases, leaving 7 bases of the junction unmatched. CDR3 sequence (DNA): TGTGCCAGCAGCTTTACCTCGGGACAGGGAACAGATACGCAGTATTTT. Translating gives CASSFTSGQGTDTQYF.

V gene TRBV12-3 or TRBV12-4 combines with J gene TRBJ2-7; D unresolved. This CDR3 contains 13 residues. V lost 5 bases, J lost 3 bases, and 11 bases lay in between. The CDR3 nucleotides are TGTGCCAGCAGTGCTACGGTAGACTACGAGCAGTACTTC. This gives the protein CASSATVDYEQYF.

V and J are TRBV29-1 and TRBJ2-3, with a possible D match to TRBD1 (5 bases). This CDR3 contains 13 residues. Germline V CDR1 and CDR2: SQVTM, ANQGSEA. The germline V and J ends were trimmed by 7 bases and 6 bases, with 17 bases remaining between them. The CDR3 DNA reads TGCAGCGCGTCCAGGGCCCCTTTGGATACGCAGTATTTT. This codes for CSASRAPLDTQYF.

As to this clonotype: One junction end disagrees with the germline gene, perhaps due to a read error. The CDR3 is CSGLDTLRAFF. In DNA form, the CDR3 reads TGTAGTGGCCTTGACACCCTGAGAGCTTTCTTT. The chain has TRBV29-1 and TRBJ1-1; D is unresolved. This CDR3 region has 11 residues. Germline CDR1 reads SQVTM; CDR2 reads ANQGSEA.

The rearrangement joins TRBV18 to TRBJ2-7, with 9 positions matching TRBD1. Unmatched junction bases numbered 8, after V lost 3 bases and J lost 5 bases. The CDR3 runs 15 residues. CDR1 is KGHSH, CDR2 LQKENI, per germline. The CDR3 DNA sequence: TGTGCCAGCTCACCTATGGGACAGGGTGGAAACGAGCAGTACTTC. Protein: CASSPMGQGGNEQYF.

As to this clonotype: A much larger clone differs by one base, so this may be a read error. CDR3: CTSRSTGAENIQYF. Written as DNA, the CDR3 is TGTACCAGCAGGTCTACAGGGGCAGAAAACATTCAGTACTTC. The V gene is TRBV12-3 or TRBV12-4, the J gene TRBJ2-4, with 7 bases identical to TRBD1. This CDR3 contains 14 residues.

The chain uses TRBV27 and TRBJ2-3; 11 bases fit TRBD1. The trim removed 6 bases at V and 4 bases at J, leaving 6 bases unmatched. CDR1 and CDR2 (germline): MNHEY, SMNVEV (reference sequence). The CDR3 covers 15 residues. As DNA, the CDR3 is TGTGCCAGCAGCGGGACAGGGGGTAGGTCAGATACGCAGTATTTT. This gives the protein CASSGTGGRSDTQYF.

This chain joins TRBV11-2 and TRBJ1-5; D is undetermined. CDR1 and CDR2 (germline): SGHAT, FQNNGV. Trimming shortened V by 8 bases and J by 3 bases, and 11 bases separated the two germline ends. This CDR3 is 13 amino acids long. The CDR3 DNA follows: TGTGCCAGCCGCTACAATCCCAATCAGCCCCAGCATTTT. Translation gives CASRYNPNQPQHF. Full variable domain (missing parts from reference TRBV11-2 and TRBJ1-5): EAGVAQSPRYKIIEKRQSVAFWCNPISGHATLYWYQQILGQGPKLLIQFQNNGVVDDSQLPKDRFSAERLKGVDSTLKIQPAKLEDSAVYLCASRYNPNQPQHFGDGTRLSIL.